These 17 T cell receptor beta chains were sequenced from one sample in a study of PD-L1 blockade in urothelial cancer. Sequencing used immunoSEQ multiplex PCR; TCRdb keeps in-frame clones, though not all of them. Of about 35,000 clones listed, roughly 82% were seen once; the top ten hold 6% to 7%. Noted time point: pretreatment peripheral blood. This material consisted of PBMCs, taken around atezolizumab (anti-PD-L1) treatment. These receptors came from a man in his sixties with urothelial cancer.

The chain uses TRBV5-4 and TRBJ1-4, with 8 nucleotides matching TRBD1. The CDR3 is 15 amino acids. After removal of 0 bases from V and 5 bases from J, the junction contained 3 bases not matched to a gene. Looked up from germline, CDR1 is SGHNT and CDR2 is YYREEE (reference sequence). The DNA for the CDR3 is TGTGCCAGCAGCTTGGACAGGGGGTCCAATGAAAAACTGTTTTTT. Translation: CASSLDRGSNEKLFF.

This rearrangement joins TRBV9 to TRBJ2-7, with 7 bases that match TRBD2. This CDR3 has 14 residues. V shed 4 bases and J 3 bases; nucleotides not matched to a gene: 7. Germline CDR1 SGDLS, CDR2 YYNGEE. CDR3 sequence (DNA): TGTGCCAGCAGCTCCGGTGGCGGGGGCTACGAGCAGTACTTC. The encoded protein is CASSSGGGGYEQYF. The entire variable domain, with the rest obtained from reference TRBV9 and TRBJ2-7, is as follows: DSGVTQTPKHLITATGQRVTLRCSPRSGDLSVYWYQQSLDQGLQFLIQYYNGEERAKGNILERFSAQQFPDLHSELNLSSLELGDSALYFCASSSGGGGYEQYFGPGTRLTVT.

V gene TRBV28 combines with J gene TRBJ1-1, with unresolved D. Germline V lookup: CDR1 MDHEN, CDR2 SYDVKM. V shed 6 bases and J shed 4 bases, with 18 bases lying between them. This CDR3 spans 15 amino acids. Here the CDR3 reads CASSLAGTSFTEAFF. The CDR3 DNA sequence: TGTGCCAGCAGCTTGGCCGGAACTAGTTTCACTGAAGCTTTCTTT.

The chain recombines TRBV28 with TRBJ2-3, with 7 bases identical to TRBD1. Unmatched junction bases numbered 9, after V lost 6 bases and J lost 6 bases. The CDR3 consists of 14 residues. The germline CDR1 and CDR2 sequences are MDHEN and SYDVKM. In DNA, the CDR3 is TGTGCCAGCAGCTCTCGGACAGGCGCCGATACGCAGTATTTT. Amino acids: CASSSRTGADTQYF.

This rearrangement joins TRBV6-1 to TRBJ2-3; 7 nucleotides match TRBD1. Germline V lookup: CDR1 MNHNS, CDR2 SASEGT. The CDR3 spans 15 residues. Germline trimming cut 6 bases from V and 2 bases from J; bases unmatched to any gene: 8. This CDR3 is CASRDFRGYTDTQYF. The CDR3 DNA reads as TGTGCCAGCAGAGACTTCAGGGGGTACACAGATACGCAGTATTTT.

The V gene is TRBV4-2, the J gene TRBJ1-5; D may be TRBD1 (5 bases). This CDR3 is 16 amino acids long. Looked up from germline, CDR1 is LGHNA and CDR2 is YNFKEQ. V lost 0 bases and J lost 9, with 18 bases in between. The CDR3 region has the DNA TGTGCCAGCAGCCAAGAAATCTCAGGGCCGATCGCGCCCCAGCATTTT. It encodes CASSQEISGPIAPQHF.

The chain recombines TRBV6-5 with TRBJ2-1; D is unresolved. The CDR3 runs to 12 residues. V gave up 6 bases and J gave up 7 bases, with 10 bases separating them. CDR1 is MNHEY and CDR2 is SVGAGI in the germline V gene. This CDR3 reads CASSRNTNEQFF. The CDR3, as DNA: TGTGCCAGCAGCCGAAATACTAATGAGCAGTTCTTC.

The chain recombines TRBV25-1 with TRBJ2-5, with a possible D match to TRBD1 (6 bases). CDR3 size: 15 residues. V lost 6 bases and J 5 bases, leaving 19 bases between the germline ends. Germline V CDR1 and CDR2: MGHDK, SYGVNS. CDR3 bases: TGTGCCAGCAGCCAAACAGGGAAACTAGGGGAGACCCAGTACTTC. It yields the protein CASSQTGKLGETQYF.

The chain employs TRBV5-6 and TRBJ2-7, with TRBD1 matching over 9 bases. V shed 2 bases and J 2 bases; nucleotides not matched to a gene: 8. Germline V gene lookup returns CDR1 SGHDT and CDR2 YYEEEE. The CDR3 length is 16 residues. The CDR3 here is CASSLIWTGVPYEQYF. In DNA, the CDR3 is TGTGCCAGCAGCTTAATCTGGACAGGGGTGCCCTACGAGCAGTACTTC.

This chain links TRBV5-4 with TRBJ2-7, with a tentative D call TRBD2 (6 bases). The germline V gene has CDR1 SGHNT and CDR2 YYREEE (reference sequence). V gave up 4 bases and J gave up 4 bases, with 15 bases separating them. The CDR3 totals 14 residues. This chain's CDR3 is CASSPTGAAYEQYF. Written as DNA, the CDR3 is TGTGCCAGCAGCCCGACGGGAGCAGCTTACGAGCAGTACTTC.

This chain links TRBV30 with TRBJ2-7; D may be TRBD1 (5 bases). Germline V gene lookup returns CDR1 GTSNPN and CDR2 SVGIG (reference sequence). V lost 1 base to trimming and J lost 3 bases, with 10 bases between them. The CDR3 spans 13 residues. The CDR3, as DNA: TGTGCCTGGAGTGATGGGGCACGCTACGAGCAGTACTTC. Translation: CAWSDGARYEQYF.

The gene calls are TRBV2 and TRBJ2-4; TRBD1 agrees at 8 bases. The CDR3 has 14 residues. Trimming cost V 4 bases and J 7 bases; bases outside gene matches: 6. CDR1 SNHLY and CDR2 FYNNEI come from the germline V gene. The CDR3 DNA follows: TGTGCCAGCAGTGGGACAGGGTCGTGGAACATTCAGTACTTC. Translating it yields CASSGTGSWNIQYF.

This clone is a singleton in its sample. V usage is TRBV5-4 and J usage is TRBJ2-7; D might be TRBD1 (5 bases). Germline CDR1 reads SGHNT; CDR2 reads YYREEE (reference sequence). V lost 0 bases and J 6 bases, leaving 7 bases between the germline ends. CDR3 length equals 12 residues. CDR3 DNA: TGTGCCAGCAGCTTGGGAAGGGGCGAGCAGTACTTC. Translated: CASSLGRGEQYF.

CDR3: CASRRPRQGSSGNTIYF. The CDR3 region has the DNA TGTGCCAGCAGACGCCCTCGACAGGGCAGCTCAGGAAACACCATATATTTT. The rearrangement uses TRBV28 and TRBJ1-3, with 7 bases aligning to TRBD1. Germline-derived CDR1 and CDR2 are MDHEN and SYDVKM. The trim removed 6 bases at V and 4 bases at J, leaving 15 bases unmatched. The CDR3 extends over 17 amino acids.

This clone was recorded once. The chain joins TRBV13 to TRBJ2-5; a possible D gene is TRBD2 (6 bases). V gave up 6 bases and J gave up 5 bases, with 13 bases separating them. The CDR3 is made up of 13 amino acids. Germline V CDR1 and CDR2: PRHDT, FYEKMQ (reference sequence). The CDR3 sequence: CASRGGGSETQYF. The CDR3 DNA is TGTGCCAGCAGGGGAGGCGGGTCGGAGACCCAGTACTTC.

The rearrangement uses TRBV6-6 and TRBJ1-2, with 10 bases matching TRBD1. Germline CDR1 is MNHNY and CDR2 is SVGAGI (reference sequence). V was clipped by 6 bases and J by 10 bases; unmatched bases: 14. The CDR3 length is 15 residues. The CDR3 here is CASRTSGTGVAYYTF. For the CDR3, the DNA is TGTGCCAGCAGAACATCCGGGACAGGGGTAGCCTACTACACCTTC.

The genes are TRBV11-2 and TRBJ2-3; TRBD1 agrees at 7 bases. Per germline, CDR1 SGHAT and CDR2 FQNNGV. The CDR3 has 13 residues. The ends lost 6 bases at V and 3 bases at J; junction bases unmatched: 3. The CDR3 spells CASSGRGTDTQYF. The CDR3 DNA sequence: TGTGCCAGCAGTGGCAGGGGGACAGATACGCAGTATTTT.